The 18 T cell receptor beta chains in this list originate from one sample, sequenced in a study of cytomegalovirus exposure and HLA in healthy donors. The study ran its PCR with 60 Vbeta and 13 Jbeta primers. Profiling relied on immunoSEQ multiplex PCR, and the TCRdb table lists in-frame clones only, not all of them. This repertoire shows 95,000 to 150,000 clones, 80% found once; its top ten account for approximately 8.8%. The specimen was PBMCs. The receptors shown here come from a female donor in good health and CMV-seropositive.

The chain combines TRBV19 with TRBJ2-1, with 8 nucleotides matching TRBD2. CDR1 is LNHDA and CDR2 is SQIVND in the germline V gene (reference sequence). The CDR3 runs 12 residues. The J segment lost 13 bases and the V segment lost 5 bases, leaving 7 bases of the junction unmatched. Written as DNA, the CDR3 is TGTGCCAGTAGTTTGGGTAGCGGGGCCCAGTTCTTC. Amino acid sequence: CASSLGSGAQFF.

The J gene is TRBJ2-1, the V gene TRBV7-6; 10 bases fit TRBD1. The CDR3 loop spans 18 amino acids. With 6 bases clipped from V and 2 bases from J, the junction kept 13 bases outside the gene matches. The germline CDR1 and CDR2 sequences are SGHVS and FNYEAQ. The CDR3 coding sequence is TGTGCCAGCAGTTACCTGGGACAGGGGCCCGCTACCTACAATGAGCAGTTCTTC. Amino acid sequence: CASSYLGQGPATYNEQFF.

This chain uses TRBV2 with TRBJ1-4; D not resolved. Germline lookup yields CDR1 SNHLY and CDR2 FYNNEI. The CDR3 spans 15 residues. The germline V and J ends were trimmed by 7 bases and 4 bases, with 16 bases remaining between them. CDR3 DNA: TGTGCCAGCACCCCTCGCGGGTTAAGTAATGAAAAACTGTTTTTT. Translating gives CASTPRGLSNEKLFF.

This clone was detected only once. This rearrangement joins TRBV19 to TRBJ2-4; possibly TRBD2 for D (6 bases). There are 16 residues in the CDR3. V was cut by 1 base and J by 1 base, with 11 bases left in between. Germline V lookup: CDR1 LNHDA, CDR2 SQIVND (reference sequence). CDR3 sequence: CASSIGRRVAKNIQYF. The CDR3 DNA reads TGTGCCAGTAGTATAGGCCGGAGGGTGGCCAAAAACATTCAGTACTTC.

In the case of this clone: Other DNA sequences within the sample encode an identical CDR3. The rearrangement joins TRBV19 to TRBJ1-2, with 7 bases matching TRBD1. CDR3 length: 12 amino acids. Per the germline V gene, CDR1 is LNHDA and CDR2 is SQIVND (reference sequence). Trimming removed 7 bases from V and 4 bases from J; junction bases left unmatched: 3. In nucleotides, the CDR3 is TGTGCCAGTACCCCAGGGGGCTATGGCTACACCTTC. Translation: CASTPGGYGYTF.

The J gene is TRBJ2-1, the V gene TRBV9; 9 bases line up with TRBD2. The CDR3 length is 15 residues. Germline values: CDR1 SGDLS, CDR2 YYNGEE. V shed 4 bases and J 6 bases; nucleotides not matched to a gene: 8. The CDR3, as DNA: TGTGCCAGCAGCAGGGCGCTAGCGGGGATCAATGAGCAGTTCTTC. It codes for CASSRALAGINEQFF.

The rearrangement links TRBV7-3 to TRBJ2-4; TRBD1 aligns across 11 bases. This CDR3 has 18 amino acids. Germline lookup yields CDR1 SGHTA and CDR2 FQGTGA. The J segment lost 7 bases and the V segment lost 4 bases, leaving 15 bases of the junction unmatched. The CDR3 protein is CASSSNSGQGVEKNIQYF. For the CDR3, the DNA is TGTGCCAGCAGCTCCAACTCGGGACAGGGGGTGGAGAAGAACATTCAGTACTTC.

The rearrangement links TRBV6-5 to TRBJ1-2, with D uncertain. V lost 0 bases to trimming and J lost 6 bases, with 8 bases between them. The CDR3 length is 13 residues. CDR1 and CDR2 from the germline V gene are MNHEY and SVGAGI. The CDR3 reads CASSYSEADGYTF. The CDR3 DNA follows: TGTGCCAGCAGTTACTCGGAGGCGGATGGCTACACCTTC.

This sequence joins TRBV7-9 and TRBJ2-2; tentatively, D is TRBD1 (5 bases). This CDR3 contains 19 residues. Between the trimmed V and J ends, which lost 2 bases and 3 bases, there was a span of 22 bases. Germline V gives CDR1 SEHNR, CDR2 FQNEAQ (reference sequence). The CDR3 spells CASSLISGALSIYTGELFF. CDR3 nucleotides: TGTGCCAGCAGCTTAATCTCTGGGGCCCTATCGATTTACACCGGGGAGCTGTTTTTT.

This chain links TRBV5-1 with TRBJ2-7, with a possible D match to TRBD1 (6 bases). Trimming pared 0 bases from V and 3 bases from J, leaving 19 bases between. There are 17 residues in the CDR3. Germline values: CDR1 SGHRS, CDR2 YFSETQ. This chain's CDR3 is CASSLAAAGDAIYEQYF. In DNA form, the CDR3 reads TGCGCCAGCAGCTTGGCCGCGGCAGGGGACGCAATCTACGAGCAGTACTTC. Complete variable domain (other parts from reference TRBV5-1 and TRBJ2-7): KAGVTQTPRYLIKTRGQQVTLSCSPISGHRSVSWYQQTPGQGLQFLFEYFSETQRNKGNFPGRFSGRQFSNSRSEMNVSTLELGDSALYLCASSLAAAGDAIYEQYFGPGTRLTVT.

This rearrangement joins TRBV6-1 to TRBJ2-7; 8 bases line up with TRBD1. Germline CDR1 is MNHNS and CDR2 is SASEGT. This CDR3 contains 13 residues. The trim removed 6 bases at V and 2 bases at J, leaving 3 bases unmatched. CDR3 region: CASRMTGAYEQYF. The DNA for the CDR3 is TGTGCCAGCAGGATGACAGGGGCCTACGAGCAGTACTTC.

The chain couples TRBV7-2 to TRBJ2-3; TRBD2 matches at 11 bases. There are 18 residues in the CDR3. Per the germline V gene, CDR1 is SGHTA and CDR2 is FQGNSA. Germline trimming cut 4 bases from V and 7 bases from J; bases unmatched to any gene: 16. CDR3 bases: TGTGCCAGCAGCTCCAAATCTAGCGGGGGGTCATTGTTGCATACGCAGTATTTT. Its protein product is CASSSKSSGGSLLHTQYF.

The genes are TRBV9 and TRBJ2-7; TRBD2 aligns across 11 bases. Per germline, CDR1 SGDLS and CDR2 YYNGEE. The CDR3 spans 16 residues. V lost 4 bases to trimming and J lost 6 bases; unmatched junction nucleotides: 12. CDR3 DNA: TGTGCCAGCAGCCCCCGAGGGCAACTAGCGGGGGCCGAGCAGTACTTC. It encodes CASSPRGQLAGAEQYF.

This CDR3 is CASSSTGSNTGELFF. Written as DNA, the CDR3 is TGCGCCAGCAGCTCCACAGGGTCGAACACCGGGGAGCTGTTTTTT. The chain is built from TRBV5-1 and TRBJ2-2, with a possible D match to TRBD1 (6 bases). This CDR3 has 15 amino acids. V lost 3 bases to trimming and J lost 0 bases, with 9 bases between them. Germline V CDR1 and CDR2: SGHRS, YFSETQ.

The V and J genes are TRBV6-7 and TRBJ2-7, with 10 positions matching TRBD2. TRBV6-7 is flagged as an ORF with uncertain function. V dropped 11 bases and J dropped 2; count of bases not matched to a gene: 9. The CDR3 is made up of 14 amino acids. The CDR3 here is CAHLGLADPYEQYF. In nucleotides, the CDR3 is TGTGCCCACTTAGGACTAGCGGATCCCTACGAGCAGTACTTC.

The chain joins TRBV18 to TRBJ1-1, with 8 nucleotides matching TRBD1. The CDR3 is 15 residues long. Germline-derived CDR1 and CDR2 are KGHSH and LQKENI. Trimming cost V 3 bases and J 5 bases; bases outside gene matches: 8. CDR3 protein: CASSPIGTGETEAFF. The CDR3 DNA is TGTGCCAGCTCACCTATCGGGACAGGCGAGACTGAAGCTTTCTTT. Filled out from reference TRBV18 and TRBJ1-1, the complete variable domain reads NAGVMQNPRHLVRRRGQEARLRCSPMKGHSHVYWYRQLPEEGLKFMVYLQKENIIDESGMPKERFSAEFPKEGPSILRIQQVVRGDSAAYFCASSPIGTGETEAFFGQGTRLTVV.

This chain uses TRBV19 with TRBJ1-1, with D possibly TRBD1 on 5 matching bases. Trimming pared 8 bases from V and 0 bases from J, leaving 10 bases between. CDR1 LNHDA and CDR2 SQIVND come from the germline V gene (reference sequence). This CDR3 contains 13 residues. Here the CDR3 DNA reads TGTGCCAGTGGAAACAGGTTGAACACTGAAGCTTTCTTT. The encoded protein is CASGNRLNTEAFF.

In nucleotides, the CDR3 is TGTGCCAGCAGCAGAAATACAGGAGCTAACTATGGCTACACCTTC. Protein sequence: CASSRNTGANYGYTF. The chain has TRBV7-2 and TRBJ1-2; maybe TRBD1 (5 bases). V shed 5 bases and J shed 0 bases, with 13 bases lying between them. Looked up from germline, CDR1 is SGHTA and CDR2 is FQGNSA. CDR3 length: 15 amino acids.